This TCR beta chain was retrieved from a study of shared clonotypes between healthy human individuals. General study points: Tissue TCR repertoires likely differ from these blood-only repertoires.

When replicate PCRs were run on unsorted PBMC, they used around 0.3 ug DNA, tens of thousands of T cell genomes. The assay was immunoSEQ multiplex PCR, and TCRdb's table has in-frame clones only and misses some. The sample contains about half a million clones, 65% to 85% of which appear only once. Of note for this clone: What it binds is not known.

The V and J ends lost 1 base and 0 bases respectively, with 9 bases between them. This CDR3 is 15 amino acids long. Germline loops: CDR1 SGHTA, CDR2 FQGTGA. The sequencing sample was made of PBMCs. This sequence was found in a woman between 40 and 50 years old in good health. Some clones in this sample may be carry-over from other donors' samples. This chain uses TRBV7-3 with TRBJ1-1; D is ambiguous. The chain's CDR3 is CASSLMGLVNTEAFF. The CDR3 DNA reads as TGTGCCAGCAGCTTAATGGGCCTGGTGAACACTGAAGCTTTCTTT. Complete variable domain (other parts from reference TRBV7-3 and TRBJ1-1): GAGVSQTPSNKVTEKGKYVELRCDPISGHTALYWYRQSLGQGPEFLIYFQGTGAADDSGLPNDRFFAVRPEGSVSTLKIQRTERGDSAVYLCASSLMGLVNTEAFFGQGTRLTVV.